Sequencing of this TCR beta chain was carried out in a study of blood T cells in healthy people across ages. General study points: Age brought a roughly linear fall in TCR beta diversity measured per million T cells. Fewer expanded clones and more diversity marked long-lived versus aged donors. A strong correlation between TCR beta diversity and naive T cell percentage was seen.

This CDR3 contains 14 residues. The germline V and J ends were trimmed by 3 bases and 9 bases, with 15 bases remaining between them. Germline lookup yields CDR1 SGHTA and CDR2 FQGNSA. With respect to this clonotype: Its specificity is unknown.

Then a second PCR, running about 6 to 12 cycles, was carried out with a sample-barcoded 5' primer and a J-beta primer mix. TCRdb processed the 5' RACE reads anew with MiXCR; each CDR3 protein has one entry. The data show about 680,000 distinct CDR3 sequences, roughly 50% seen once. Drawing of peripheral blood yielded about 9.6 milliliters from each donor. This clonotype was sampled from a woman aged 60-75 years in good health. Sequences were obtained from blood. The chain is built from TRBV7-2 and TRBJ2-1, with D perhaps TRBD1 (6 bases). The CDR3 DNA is TGTGCCAGCAGCTTGGCAGGGGATGTGGGTGAGCAGTTCTTC. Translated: CASSLAGDVGEQFF.